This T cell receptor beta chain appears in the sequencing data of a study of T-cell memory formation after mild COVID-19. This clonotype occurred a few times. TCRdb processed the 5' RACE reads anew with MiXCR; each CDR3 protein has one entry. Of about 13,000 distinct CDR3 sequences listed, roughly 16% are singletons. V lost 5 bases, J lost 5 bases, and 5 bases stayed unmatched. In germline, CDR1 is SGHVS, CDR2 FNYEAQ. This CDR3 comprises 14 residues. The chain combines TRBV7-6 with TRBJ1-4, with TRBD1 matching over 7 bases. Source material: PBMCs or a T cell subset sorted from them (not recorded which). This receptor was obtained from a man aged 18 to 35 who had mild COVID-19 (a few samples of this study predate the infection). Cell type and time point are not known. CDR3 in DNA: TGTGCCAGCAGCCTACAGGGGTCAAATGAAAAACTGTTTTTT. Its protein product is CASSLQGSNEKLFF. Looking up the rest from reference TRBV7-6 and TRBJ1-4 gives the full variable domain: GAGVSQSPRYKVTKRGQDVALRCDPISGHVSLYWYRQALGQGPEFLTYFNYEAQQDKSGLPNDRFSAERPEGSISTLTIQRTEQRDSAMYRCASSLQGSNEKLFFGSGTQLSVL.